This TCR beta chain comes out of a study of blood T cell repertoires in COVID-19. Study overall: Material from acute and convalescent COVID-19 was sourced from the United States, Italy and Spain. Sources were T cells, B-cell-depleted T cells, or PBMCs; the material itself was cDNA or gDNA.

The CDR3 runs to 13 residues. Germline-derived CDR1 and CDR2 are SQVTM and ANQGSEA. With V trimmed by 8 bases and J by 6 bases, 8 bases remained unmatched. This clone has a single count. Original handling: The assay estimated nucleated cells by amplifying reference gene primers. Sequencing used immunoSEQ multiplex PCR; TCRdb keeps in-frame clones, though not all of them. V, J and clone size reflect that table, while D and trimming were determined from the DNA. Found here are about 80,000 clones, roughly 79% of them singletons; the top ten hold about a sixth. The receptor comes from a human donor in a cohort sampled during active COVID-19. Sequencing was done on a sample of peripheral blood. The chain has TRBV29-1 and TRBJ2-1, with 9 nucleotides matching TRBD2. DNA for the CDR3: TGCAGCTCGCGGGAGGGCGATTTCAATGAGCAGTTCTTC. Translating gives CSSREGDFNEQFF.